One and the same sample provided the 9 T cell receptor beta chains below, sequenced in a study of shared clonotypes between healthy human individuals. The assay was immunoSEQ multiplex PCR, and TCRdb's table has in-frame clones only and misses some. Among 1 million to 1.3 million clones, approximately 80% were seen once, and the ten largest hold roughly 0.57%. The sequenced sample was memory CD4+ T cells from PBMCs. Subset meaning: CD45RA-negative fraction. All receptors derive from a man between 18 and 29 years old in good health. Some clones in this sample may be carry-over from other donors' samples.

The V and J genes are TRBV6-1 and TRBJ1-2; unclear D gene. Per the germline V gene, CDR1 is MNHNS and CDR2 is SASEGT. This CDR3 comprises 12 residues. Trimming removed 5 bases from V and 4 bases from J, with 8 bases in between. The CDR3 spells CASSQVRYGYTF. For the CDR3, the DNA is TGTGCCAGCAGTCAGGTGCGCTATGGCTACACCTTC.

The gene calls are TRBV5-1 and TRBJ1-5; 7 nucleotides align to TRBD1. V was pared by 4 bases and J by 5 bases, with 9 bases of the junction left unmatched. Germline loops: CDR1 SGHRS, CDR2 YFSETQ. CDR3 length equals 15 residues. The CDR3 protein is CASSNYARGDQPQHF. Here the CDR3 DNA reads TGCGCCAGCAGCAATTATGCCAGGGGGGATCAGCCCCAGCATTTT.

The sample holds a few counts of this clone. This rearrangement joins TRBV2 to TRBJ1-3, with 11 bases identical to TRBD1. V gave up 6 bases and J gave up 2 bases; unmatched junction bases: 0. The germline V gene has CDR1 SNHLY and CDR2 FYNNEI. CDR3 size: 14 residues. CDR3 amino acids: CASRGQGAGNTIYF. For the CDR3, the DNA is TGTGCCAGCAGGGGACAGGGGGCTGGAAACACCATATATTTT. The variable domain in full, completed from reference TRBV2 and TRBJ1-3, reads EPEVTQTPSHQVTQMGQEVILRCVPISNHLYFYWYRQILGQKVEFLVSFYNNEISEKSEIFDDQFSVERPDGSNFTLKIRSTKLEDSAMYFCASRGQGAGNTIYFGEGSWLTVV.

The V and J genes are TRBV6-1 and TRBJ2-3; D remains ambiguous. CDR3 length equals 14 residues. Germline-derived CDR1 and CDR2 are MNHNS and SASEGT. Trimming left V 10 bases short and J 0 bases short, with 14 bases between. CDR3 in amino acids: CATRAETSTDTQYF. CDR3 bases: TGTGCCACCCGGGCGGAAACTAGCACAGATACGCAGTATTTT.

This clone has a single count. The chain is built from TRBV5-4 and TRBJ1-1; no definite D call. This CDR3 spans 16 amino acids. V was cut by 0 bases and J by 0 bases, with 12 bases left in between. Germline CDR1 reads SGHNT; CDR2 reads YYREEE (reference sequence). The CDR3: CASSLGDGNMNTEAFF. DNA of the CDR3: TGTGCCAGCAGCTTGGGCGACGGTAATATGAACACTGAAGCTTTCTTT.

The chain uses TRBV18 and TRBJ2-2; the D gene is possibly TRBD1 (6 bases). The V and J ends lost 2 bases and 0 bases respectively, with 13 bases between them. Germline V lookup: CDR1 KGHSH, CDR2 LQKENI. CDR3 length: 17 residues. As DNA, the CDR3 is TGTGCCAGCTCACCATACACAGGGACGCCGAACACCGGGGAGCTGTTTTTT. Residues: CASSPYTGTPNTGELFF.

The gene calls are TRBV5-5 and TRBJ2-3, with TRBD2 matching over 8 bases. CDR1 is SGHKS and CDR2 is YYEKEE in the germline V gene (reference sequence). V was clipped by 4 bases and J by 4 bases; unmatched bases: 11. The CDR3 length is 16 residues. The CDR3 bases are TGTGCCAGCAGCCTACTAGCGGCATTAATTTCAGATACGCAGTATTTT. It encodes CASSLLAALISDTQYF. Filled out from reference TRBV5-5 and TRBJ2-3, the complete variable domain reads DAGVTQSPTHLIKTRGQQVTLRCSPISGHKSVSWYQQVLGQGPQFIFQYYEKEERGRGNFPDRFSARQFPNYSSELNVNALLLGDSALYLCASSLLAALISDTQYFGPGTRLTVL.

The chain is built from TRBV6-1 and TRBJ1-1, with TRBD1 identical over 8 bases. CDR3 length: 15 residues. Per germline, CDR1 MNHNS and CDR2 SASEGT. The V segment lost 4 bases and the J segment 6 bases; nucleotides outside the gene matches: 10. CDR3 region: CASSAPGQVFSEAFF. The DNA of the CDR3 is TGTGCCAGCAGTGCCCCGGGACAGGTCTTTTCTGAAGCTTTCTTT.

The CDR3 region has the DNA TGTGCCAGCAGCCAAACCCCAAACTATGGCTACACCTTC. Its translation: CASSQTPNYGYTF. V usage is TRBV7-9 and J usage is TRBJ1-2; no definite D call. This CDR3 has 13 amino acids. V lost 5 bases and J lost 2, with 9 bases in between. CDR1 and CDR2 (germline): SEHNR, FQNEAQ (reference sequence).